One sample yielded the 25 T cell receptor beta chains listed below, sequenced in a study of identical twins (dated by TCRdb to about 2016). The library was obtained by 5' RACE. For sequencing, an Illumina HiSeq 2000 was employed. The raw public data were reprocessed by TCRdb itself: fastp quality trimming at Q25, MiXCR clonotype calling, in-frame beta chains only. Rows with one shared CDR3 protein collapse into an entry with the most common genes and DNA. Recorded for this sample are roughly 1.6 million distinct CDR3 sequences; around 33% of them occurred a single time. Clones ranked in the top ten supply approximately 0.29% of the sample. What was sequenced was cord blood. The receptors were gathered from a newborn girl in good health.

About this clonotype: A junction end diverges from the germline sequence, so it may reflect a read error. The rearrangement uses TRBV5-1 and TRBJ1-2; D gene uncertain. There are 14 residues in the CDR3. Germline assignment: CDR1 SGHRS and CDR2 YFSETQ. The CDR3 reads CASSLPQVNYGYTF. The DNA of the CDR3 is TGCGCTAGCAGCCTCCCACAAGTAAACTATGGCTACACCTTC.

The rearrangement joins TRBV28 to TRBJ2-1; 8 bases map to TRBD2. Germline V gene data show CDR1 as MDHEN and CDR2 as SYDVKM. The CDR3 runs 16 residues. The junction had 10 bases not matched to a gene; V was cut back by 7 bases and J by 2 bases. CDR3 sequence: CASKSWTGRAYNEQFF. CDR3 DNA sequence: TGTGCCAGCAAGTCTTGGACCGGGAGGGCCTACAATGAGCAGTTCTTC.

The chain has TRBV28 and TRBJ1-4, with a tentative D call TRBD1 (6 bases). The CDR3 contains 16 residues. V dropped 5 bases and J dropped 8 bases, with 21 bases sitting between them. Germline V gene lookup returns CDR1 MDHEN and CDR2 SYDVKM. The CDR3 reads CASSLYRGGSGEKLFF. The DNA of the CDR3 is TGTGCCAGCAGTCTATATAGGGGGGGTAGTGGGGAAAAACTGTTTTTT.

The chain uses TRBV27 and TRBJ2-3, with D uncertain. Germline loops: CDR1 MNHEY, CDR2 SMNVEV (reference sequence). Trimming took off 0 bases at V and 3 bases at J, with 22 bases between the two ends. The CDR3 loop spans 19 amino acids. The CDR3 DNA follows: TGTGCCAGCAGTTTATCGTGGGTGGTTGGCAGGAGTATAACAGATACGCAGTATTTT. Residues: CASSLSWVVGRSITDTQYF.

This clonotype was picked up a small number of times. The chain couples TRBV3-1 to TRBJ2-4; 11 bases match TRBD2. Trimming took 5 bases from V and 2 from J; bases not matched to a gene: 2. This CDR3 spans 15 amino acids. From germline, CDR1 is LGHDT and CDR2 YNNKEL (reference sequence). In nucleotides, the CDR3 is TGTGCCAGCAGCGGGACTAGCGGATCCAAAAACATTCAGTACTTC. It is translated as CASSGTSGSKNIQYF.

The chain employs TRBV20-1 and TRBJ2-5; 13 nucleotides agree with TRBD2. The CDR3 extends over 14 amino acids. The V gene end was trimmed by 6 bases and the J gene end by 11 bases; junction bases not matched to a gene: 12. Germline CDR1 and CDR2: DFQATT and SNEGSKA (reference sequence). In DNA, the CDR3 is TGCAGTGCCCCACTAGCGGGGGGGTACAATGAGCAGTACTTC. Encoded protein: CSAPLAGGYNEQYF.

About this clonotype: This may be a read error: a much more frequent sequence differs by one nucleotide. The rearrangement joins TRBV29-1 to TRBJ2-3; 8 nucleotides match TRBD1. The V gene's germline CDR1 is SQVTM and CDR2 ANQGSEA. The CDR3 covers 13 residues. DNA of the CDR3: TGCGGCGGCCGACAGGGGAACACAGATACGCAGTATTTT. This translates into CGGRQGNTDTQYF.

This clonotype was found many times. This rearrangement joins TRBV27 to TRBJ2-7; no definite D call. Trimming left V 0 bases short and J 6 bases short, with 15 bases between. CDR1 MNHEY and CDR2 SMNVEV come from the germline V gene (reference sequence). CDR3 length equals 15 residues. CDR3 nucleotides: TGTGCCAGCAGTTTATCCCCTGCAGGTGATGGCGAGCAGTACTTC. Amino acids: CASSLSPAGDGEQYF.

The chain's CDR3 is CASSQFGDRSTNTEAFF. CDR3 DNA sequence: TGCGCCAGCAGCCAATTTGGGGACAGGTCGACCAACACTGAAGCTTTCTTT. The J gene is TRBJ1-1, the V gene TRBV4-1; 8 nucleotides match TRBD1. Looked up from germline, CDR1 is MGHRA and CDR2 is YSYEKL. The CDR3 has 17 residues. Trimming took 2 bases from V and 2 from J; bases not matched to a gene: 10.

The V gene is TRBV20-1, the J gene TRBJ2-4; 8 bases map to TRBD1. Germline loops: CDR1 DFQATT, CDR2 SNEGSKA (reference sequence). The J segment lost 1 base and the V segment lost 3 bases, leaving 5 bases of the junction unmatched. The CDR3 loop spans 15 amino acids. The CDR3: CSASDRTGAKNIQYF. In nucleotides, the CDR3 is TGCAGTGCTAGCGACCGGACAGGGGCCAAAAACATTCAGTACTTC.

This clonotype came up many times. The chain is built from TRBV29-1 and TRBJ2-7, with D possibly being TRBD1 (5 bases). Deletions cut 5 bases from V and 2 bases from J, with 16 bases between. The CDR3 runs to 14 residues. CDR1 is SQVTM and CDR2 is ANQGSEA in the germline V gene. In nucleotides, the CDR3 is TGCAGCGTTAGGAGTAGACAGAAGACCTACGAGCAGTACTTC. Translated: CSVRSRQKTYEQYF.

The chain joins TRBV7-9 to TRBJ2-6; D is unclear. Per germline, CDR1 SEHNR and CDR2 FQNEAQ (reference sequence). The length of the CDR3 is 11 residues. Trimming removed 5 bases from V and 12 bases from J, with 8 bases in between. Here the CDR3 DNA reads TGTGCCAGCAGCCCGAAGGGCGTCCTGACTTTC. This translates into CASSPKGVLTF.

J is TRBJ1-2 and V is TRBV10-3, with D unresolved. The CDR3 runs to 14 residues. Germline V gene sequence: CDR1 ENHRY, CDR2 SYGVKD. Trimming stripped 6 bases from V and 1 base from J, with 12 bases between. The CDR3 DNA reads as TGTGCCATCAGGATGGACGGTCTTAACTATGGCTACACCTTC. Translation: CAIRMDGLNYGYTF.

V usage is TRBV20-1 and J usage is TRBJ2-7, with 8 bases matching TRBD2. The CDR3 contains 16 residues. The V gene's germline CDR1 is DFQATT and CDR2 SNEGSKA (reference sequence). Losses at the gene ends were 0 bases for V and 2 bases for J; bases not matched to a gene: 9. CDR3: CSAREGVAGSAYEQYF. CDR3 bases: TGCAGTGCTAGAGAGGGGGTAGCGGGATCGGCCTACGAGCAGTACTTC.

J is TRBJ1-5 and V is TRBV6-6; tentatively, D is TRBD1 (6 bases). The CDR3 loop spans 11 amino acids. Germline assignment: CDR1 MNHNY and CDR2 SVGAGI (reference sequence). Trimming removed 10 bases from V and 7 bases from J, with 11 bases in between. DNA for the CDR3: TGTGCCACCCAGGGGATCCAGCCCCAGCATTTT. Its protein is CATQGIQPQHF.

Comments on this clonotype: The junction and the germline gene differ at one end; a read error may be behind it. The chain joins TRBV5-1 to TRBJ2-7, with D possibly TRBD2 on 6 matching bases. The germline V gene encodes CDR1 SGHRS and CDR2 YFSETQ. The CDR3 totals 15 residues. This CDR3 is CASSRMGLRSYEQYF. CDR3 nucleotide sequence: TGCGCCAGCAGCCGGATGGGACTCCGCTCCTACGAGCAGTACTTT. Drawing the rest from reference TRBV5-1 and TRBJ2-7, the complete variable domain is KAGVTQTPRYLIKTRGQQVTLSCSPISGHRSVSWYQQTPGQGLQFLFEYFSETQRNKGNFPGRFSGRQFSNSRSEMNVSTLELGDSALYLCASSRMGLRSYEQYFGPGTRLTVT.

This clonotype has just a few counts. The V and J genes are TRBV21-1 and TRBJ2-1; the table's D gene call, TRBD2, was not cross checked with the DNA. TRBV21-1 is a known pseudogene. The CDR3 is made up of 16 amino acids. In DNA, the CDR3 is TGTGCCAGCAGCAAAGTAGCGCTTAGCGGCTCCAATGAGCAGTTCTTC. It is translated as CASSKVALSGSNEQFF.

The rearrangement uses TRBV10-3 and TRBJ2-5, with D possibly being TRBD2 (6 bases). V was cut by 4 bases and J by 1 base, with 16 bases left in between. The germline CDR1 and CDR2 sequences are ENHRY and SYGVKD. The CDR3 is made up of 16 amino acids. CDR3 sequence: CAISVFAGPSQETQYF. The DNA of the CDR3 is TGTGCCATCAGTGTGTTTGCGGGGCCAAGCCAAGAGACCCAGTACTTC.

The CDR3 DNA reads as TGTGCCAGCAGTTACGGGATCCGGGAGGGCGCCTACAATGAGCAGTTCTTC. Its protein is CASSYGIREGAYNEQFF. This chain uses TRBV6-6 with TRBJ2-1; 8 bases map to TRBD2. Germline V gene data show CDR1 as MNHNY and CDR2 as SVGAGI (reference sequence). Trimming took 2 bases from V and 2 from J; bases not matched to a gene: 8. The CDR3 extends over 17 amino acids.

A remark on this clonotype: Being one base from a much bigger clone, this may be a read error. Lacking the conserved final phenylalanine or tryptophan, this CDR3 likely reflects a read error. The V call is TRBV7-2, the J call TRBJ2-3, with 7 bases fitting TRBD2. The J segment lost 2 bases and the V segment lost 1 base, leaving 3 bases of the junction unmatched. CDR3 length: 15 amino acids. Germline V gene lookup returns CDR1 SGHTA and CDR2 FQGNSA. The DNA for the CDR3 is TGTGCCAGCAGCTTAGAAGCGGGACCCACAGATACGCAGTATTAT. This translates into CASSLEAGPTDTQYY.

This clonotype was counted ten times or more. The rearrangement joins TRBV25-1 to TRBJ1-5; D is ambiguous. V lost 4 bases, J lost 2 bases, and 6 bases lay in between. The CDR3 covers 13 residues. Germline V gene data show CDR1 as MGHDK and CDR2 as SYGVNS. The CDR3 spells CASSGLGNQPQHF. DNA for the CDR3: TGTGCCAGCAGTGGGTTGGGCAATCAGCCCCAGCATTTT. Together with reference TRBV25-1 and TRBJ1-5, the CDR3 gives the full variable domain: EADIYQTPRYLVIGTGKKITLECSQTMGHDKMYWYQQDPGMELHLIHYSYGVNSTEKGDLSSESTVSRIRTEHFPLTLESARPSHTSQYLCASSGLGNQPQHFGDGTRLSIL.

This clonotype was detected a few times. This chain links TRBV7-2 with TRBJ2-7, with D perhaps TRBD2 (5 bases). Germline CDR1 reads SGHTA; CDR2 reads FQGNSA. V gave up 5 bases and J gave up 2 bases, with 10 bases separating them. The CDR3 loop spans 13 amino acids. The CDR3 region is CASSTDFTYEQYF. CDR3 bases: TGTGCCAGCAGCACGGACTTTACCTACGAGCAGTACTTC.

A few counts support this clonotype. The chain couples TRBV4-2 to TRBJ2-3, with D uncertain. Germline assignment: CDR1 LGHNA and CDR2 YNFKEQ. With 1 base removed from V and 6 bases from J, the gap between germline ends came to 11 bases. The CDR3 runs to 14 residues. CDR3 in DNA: TGTGCCAGCAGCCAAGCCCCGTCGAGGGATACGCAGTATTTT. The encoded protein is CASSQAPSRDTQYF.

The CDR3 spells CASSHIAGADYDQYF. CDR3 nucleotides: TGCGCCAGCAGCCATATAGCGGGGGCCGACTACGATCAGTACTTC. J is TRBJ2-5 and V is TRBV4-1; 9 bases are a match to TRBD2. This CDR3 has 15 amino acids. V shed 3 bases, J shed 11 bases, and the junction held 13 bases outside the gene matches. The germline V gene encodes CDR1 MGHRA and CDR2 YSYEKL.

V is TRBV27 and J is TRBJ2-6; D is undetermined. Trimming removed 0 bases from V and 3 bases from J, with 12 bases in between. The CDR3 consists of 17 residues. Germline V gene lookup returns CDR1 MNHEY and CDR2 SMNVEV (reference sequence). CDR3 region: CASSLSAVSFGANVLTF. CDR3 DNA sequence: TGTGCCAGCAGTTTATCGGCCGTTAGCTTTGGGGCCAACGTCCTGACTTTC.